What follows are 15 T cell receptor beta chains derived from one specimen sequenced in a study of blood T cell repertoires in COVID-19. Clones were read by immunoSEQ multiplex PCR, and TCRdb kept only the in-frame ones, dropping some. In the table there are about 410,000 clones, around nine tenths of which are singletons. The sequencing sample was made of PBMCs or T cells enriched from blood (not recorded which). These receptors originate from a woman in her twenties or thirties who had recovered from COVID-19.

This clone was found once. The genes are TRBV6-5 and TRBJ1-5, with D hard to call. CDR1 and CDR2 (germline): MNHEY, SVGAGI. The CDR3 sequence is 15 residues long. Trimming cost V 8 bases and J 4 bases, with 18 bases left between them. DNA for the CDR3: TGTGCCAGCGCGAGTTTCCGGGAGGTTAATCAGCCCCAGCATTTT. Translated, it gives CASASFREVNQPQHF.

The CDR3 protein is CASSEARGGNTQYF. CDR3 in DNA: TGTGCCAGCAGTGAAGCGCGAGGAGGAAATACGCAGTATTTT. The gene calls are TRBV2 and TRBJ2-3; possibly TRBD2 for D (5 bases). CDR3 length: 14 amino acids. Trimming removed 0 bases at V and 7 bases at J, with 11 bases between. Germline assignment: CDR1 SNHLY and CDR2 FYNNEI.

The chain has TRBV5-6 and TRBJ1-1; D is unclear. Germline V lookup: CDR1 SGHDT, CDR2 YYEEEE. The CDR3 sequence is 16 residues long. The V end was cut by 1 base, the J end by 1 base, with 14 bases between. The chain's CDR3 is CASSLMRLAANTEAFF. The CDR3 nucleotides read TGTGCCAGCAGCTTGATGAGATTAGCCGCGAACACTGAAGCTTTCTTT.

The CDR3: CASSPRGQGWARTEAFF. The CDR3 nucleotides are TGCGCCAGCAGCCCCCGTGGACAGGGATGGGCGAGGACTGAAGCTTTCTTT. V is TRBV5-1 and J is TRBJ1-1; TRBD1 agrees at 8 bases. J lost 5 bases, V lost 4 bases, and 16 bases had no gene match. Germline loops: CDR1 SGHRS, CDR2 YFSETQ. CDR3 length: 17 residues.

The CDR3 region has the DNA TGTGCCAGCAGTTACCGGCAACAGGGTCGCTTTTACTTCAATCAGCCCCAGCATTTT. Protein: CASSYRQQGRFYFNQPQHF. The rearrangement links TRBV6-2 or TRBV6-3 to TRBJ1-5; D possibly corresponds to TRBD1 (6 bases). Germline values: CDR1 MNHEY, CDR2 SVGEGT. Trimming stripped 2 bases from V and 3 bases from J, with 23 bases between. The length of the CDR3 is 19 residues.

This clone was seen just once. The CDR3 region is CASSPGLAGAQETQYF. The CDR3 DNA reads as TGTGCCAGCAGTCCTGGACTAGCGGGAGCCCAAGAGACCCAGTACTTC. The chain recombines TRBV27 with TRBJ2-5, with 13 bases identical to TRBD2. Germline V gene sequence: CDR1 MNHEY, CDR2 SMNVEV (reference sequence). The CDR3 covers 16 residues. J was trimmed by 1 base and V by 5 bases; bases with no gene match: 4.

This clone was detected only a few times. This chain connects TRBV6-1 to TRBJ1-5; D is perhaps TRBD1 (5 bases). V was pared by 4 bases and J by 0 bases, with 16 bases between. The CDR3 contains 17 residues. Per the germline V gene, CDR1 is MNHNS and CDR2 is SASEGT. The CDR3 region is CASSGRGTEASNQPQHF. The CDR3 coding sequence is TGTGCCAGCAGTGGGCGCGGGACGGAAGCTAGCAATCAGCCCCAGCATTTT.

The rearrangement joins TRBV30 to TRBJ2-1; TRBD2 might be the D (5 bases). The CDR3 runs 13 residues. Germline V gives CDR1 GTSNPN, CDR2 SVGIG (reference sequence). V was shortened by 3 bases and J by 8 bases, with 14 bases between the two germline ends. This chain's CDR3 is CAWSEGGFDEQFF. The CDR3 coding sequence is TGTGCCTGGAGCGAGGGTGGTTTCGATGAGCAGTTCTTC. Based on the CDR3 plus reference TRBV30 and TRBJ2-1, the full variable domain is SQTIHQWPATLVQPVGSPLSLECTVEGTSNPNLYWYRQAAGRGLQLLFYSVGIGQISSEVPQNLSASRPQDRQFILSSKKLLLSDSGFYLCAWSEGGFDEQFFGPGTRLTVL.

CDR3 sequence reads: CVKRHGTDTQYF. CDR3 coding DNA: TGCGTCAAGCGCCACGGCACAGATACGCAGTATTTT. The chain is built from TRBV5-1 and TRBJ2-3; no clear D gene. Germline CDR1 SGHRS, CDR2 YFSETQ. CDR3 length equals 12 residues.

V is TRBV2 and J is TRBJ1-6; 9 bases align to TRBD1. The germline gives CDR1 SNHLY, CDR2 FYNNEI. Germline trimming cut 10 bases from V and 4 bases from J; bases unmatched to any gene: 2. The CDR3 is made up of 13 amino acids. CDR3 sequence: CATDRGYNSPLHF. DNA of the CDR3: TGTGCCACGGACAGGGGTTATAATTCACCCCTCCACTTT.

The chain links TRBV2 to TRBJ2-1, with D perhaps matching TRBD1 (6 bases). Germline V gene sequence: CDR1 SNHLY, CDR2 FYNNEI. This CDR3 has 14 residues. Trimming left V 3 bases short and J 9 bases short, with 15 bases between. CDR3 DNA: TGTGCCAGCAGTGACCGGGACACTCGCGGTGAGCAGTTCTTC. This sequence encodes CASSDRDTRGEQFF.

This clone was seen a few times. This chain links TRBV25-1 with TRBJ2-3; 9 nucleotides line up with TRBD2. This CDR3 contains 15 residues. Per the germline V gene, CDR1 is MGHDK and CDR2 is SYGVNS. Trimming removed 8 bases from V and 0 bases from J; junction bases left unmatched: 6. The CDR3 reads CASYSGGYSTDTQYF. The CDR3 DNA is TGTGCCAGCTATAGCGGGGGCTATAGCACAGATACGCAGTATTTT.

V and J are TRBV5-6 and TRBJ1-1; no clear D. From germline, CDR1 is SGHDT and CDR2 YYEEEE. Trimming cost V 2 bases and J 4 bases, with 12 bases left between them. The CDR3 runs 14 residues. The CDR3 sequence: CASSFMGEGTEAFF. CDR3 nucleotides: TGTGCCAGCAGCTTCATGGGTGAGGGCACTGAAGCTTTCTTT.

The chain carries TRBV7-7 and TRBJ2-5; 8 positions match TRBD2. From germline, CDR1 is SSHAT and CDR2 FNYEAQ (reference sequence). V was clipped by 2 bases and J by 5 bases; unmatched bases: 13. CDR3 size: 17 residues. In DNA, the CDR3 is TGTGCCAGCAGCTTATTCGCTAGCGGGTCCGTCGGCGAGACCCAGTACTTC. It is translated as CASSLFASGSVGETQYF.

The V gene is TRBV6-4, the J gene TRBJ2-7, with 14 bases lining up with TRBD2. Germline assignment: CDR1 MRHNA and CDR2 SNTAGT. This CDR3 has 15 residues. Trimming removed 3 bases from V and 7 bases from J; junction bases left unmatched: 5. CDR3 region: CASSEGLAGVREQYF. As DNA, the CDR3 is TGTGCCAGCAGTGAGGGACTAGCGGGAGTCAGGGAGCAGTACTTC.